The 17 T cell receptor beta chains below were found in one sample sequenced in a study of blood T cell repertoires in COVID-19. TCRdb's copy holds only in-frame clones and misses some; the assay was immunoSEQ multiplex PCR. The sample contains approximately 130,000 clones, roughly 79% of which appear only once. Sequencing was performed on peripheral blood. These receptors were taken from a human donor in a cohort sampled during active COVID-19.

The chain joins TRBV10-3 to TRBJ2-1; 11 bases align to TRBD2. This CDR3 contains 15 residues. CDR1 and CDR2 (germline): ENHRY, SYGVKD. Trimming took 3 bases from V and 5 from J; bases not matched to a gene: 3. Here the CDR3 DNA reads TGTGCCATCAGTGATCGACTAGCGGGAAACAATGAGCAGTTCTTC. Protein: CAISDRLAGNNEQFF.

This chain connects TRBV2 to TRBJ1-1, with D possibly being TRBD1 (5 bases). CDR1 and CDR2 (germline): SNHLY, FYNNEI. The length of the CDR3 is 14 residues. Deletions cut 3 bases from V and 5 bases from J, with 13 bases between. The CDR3, as DNA: TGTGCCAGCAGTGACAAGGGGAGGCGGACTGAAGCTTTCTTT. It translates to CASSDKGRRTEAFF.

The V gene is TRBV5-6, the J gene TRBJ1-2; D is perhaps TRBD1 (5 bases). V was cut by 2 bases and J by 1 base, with 18 bases left in between. CDR3 length: 17 amino acids. The germline CDR1 and CDR2 sequences are SGHDT and YYEEEE. In DNA, the CDR3 is TGTGCCAGCAGCTTATCGGTCAGGGTTGTTGGTAACTATGGCTACACCTTC. It specifies CASSLSVRVVGNYGYTF.

This clone occurred once. This chain connects TRBV27 to TRBJ1-2; D call uncertain. V gave up 6 bases and J gave up 0 bases, with 20 bases separating them. The CDR3 is 17 amino acids. Looked up from germline, CDR1 is MNHEY and CDR2 is SMNVEV (reference sequence). The CDR3 coding sequence is TGTGCCAGCAGAACATATCTTAGCTCCTTAGCTAACTATGGCTACACCTTC. Protein product: CASRTYLSSLANYGYTF.

The chain joins TRBV9 to TRBJ2-1; 8 bases match TRBD2. V lost 0 bases, J lost 8 bases, and 7 bases stayed unmatched. The CDR3 loop spans 15 amino acids. In germline, CDR1 is SGDLS, CDR2 YYNGEE. Written as DNA, the CDR3 is TGTGCCAGCAGCGTAGACGGGAGGGCCTGGGATGAGCAGTTCTTC. It is translated as CASSVDGRAWDEQFF. Full variable domain (outside the CDR3, taken from reference TRBV9 and TRBJ2-1): DSGVTQTPKHLITATGQRVTLRCSPRSGDLSVYWYQQSLDQGLQFLIQYYNGEERAKGNILERFSAQQFPDLHSELNLSSLELGDSALYFCASSVDGRAWDEQFFGPGTRLTVL.

This clone has only one observation. V usage is TRBV19 and J usage is TRBJ2-3, with D possibly matching TRBD1 (6 bases). Between the trimmed V and J ends, which lost 2 bases and 5 bases, there was a span of 20 bases. The CDR3 consists of 17 residues. Germline CDR1 reads LNHDA; CDR2 reads SQIVND (reference sequence). CDR3 in DNA: TGTGCCAGTAGTATAACACTTTCTGGGGGCGGAGGAGATACGCAGTATTTT. Translation: CASSITLSGGGGDTQYF.

The genes are TRBV6-5 and TRBJ1-1, with D unresolved. V was trimmed by 7 bases and J by 1 base, leaving 16 bases between them. Germline V gives CDR1 MNHEY, CDR2 SVGAGI. The CDR3 has 15 amino acids. The chain's CDR3 is CASIPSVGRNTEAFF. The CDR3, as DNA: TGTGCCAGCATCCCCTCGGTGGGGAGGAACACTGAAGCTTTCTTT.

This chain uses TRBV6-2 or TRBV6-3 with TRBJ2-4, with TRBD2 identical over 8 bases. V gave up 4 bases and J gave up 6 bases; unmatched junction bases: 8. CDR1 is MNHEY and CDR2 is SVGEGT in the germline V gene. The CDR3 has 15 residues. The CDR3 spells CASSSGLAARNIQYF. For the CDR3, the DNA is TGTGCCAGCAGTTCCGGACTAGCCGCCCGAAACATTCAGTACTTC.

The V call is TRBV7-2, the J call TRBJ2-1; 9 bases are shared with TRBD1. CDR3 size: 15 residues. The junction had 1 base not matched to a gene; V was cut back by 0 bases and J by 4 bases. Germline CDR1 reads SGHTA; CDR2 reads FQGNSA. CDR3 nucleotide sequence: TGTGCCAGCAGCTTAGCGGGACAGGGTTACAATGAGCAGTTCTTC. Protein sequence: CASSLAGQGYNEQFF.

As to this clone: At the DNA level, this CDR3 is encoded by other sequences in the same sample as well. V usage is TRBV18 and J usage is TRBJ2-7; 10 nucleotides line up with TRBD1. The CDR3 spans 14 residues. V lost 3 bases and J lost 4; bases outside the gene matches: 3. Per germline, CDR1 KGHSH and CDR2 LQKENI. CDR3 sequence: CASSPGTGAYEQYF. The CDR3 region has the DNA TGTGCCAGCTCACCTGGGACAGGGGCATACGAGCAGTACTTC.

The chain has TRBV18 and TRBJ1-1; the D is unclear. Germline-derived CDR1 and CDR2 are KGHSH and LQKENI. The ends were cut back, 4 bases at V and 1 base at J, with 7 bases in the middle. This CDR3 comprises 13 residues. In DNA form, the CDR3 reads TGTGCCAGCTCACAAACACAGAACACTGAAGCTTTCTTT. The encoded protein is CASSQTQNTEAFF.

Written as DNA, the CDR3 is TGTGCCAGCAGCTTTAGTGCAGATACGCAGTATTTT. This encodes CASSFSADTQYF. The rearrangement links TRBV7-9 to TRBJ2-3; D not resolved. V lost 3 bases to trimming and J lost 4 bases, with 5 bases between them. There are 12 residues in the CDR3. Looked up from germline, CDR1 is SEHNR and CDR2 is FQNEAQ (reference sequence).

This clone was detected only once. The rearrangement uses TRBV19 and TRBJ2-1; TRBD2 matches at 7 bases. Germline CDR1 and CDR2: LNHDA and SQIVND (reference sequence). Trimming cost V 6 bases and J 4 bases; bases outside gene matches: 12. CDR3 size: 16 residues. The CDR3 sequence: CASRRGRAVVYNEQFF. The CDR3 DNA is TGTGCCAGTAGGAGAGGGAGGGCCGTCGTTTACAATGAGCAGTTCTTC. The variable domain in full, with the rest retrieved from reference TRBV19 and TRBJ2-1, is DGGITQSPKYLFRKEGQNVTLSCEQNLNHDAMYWYRQDPGQGLRLIYYSQIVNDFQKGDIAEGYSVSREKKESFPLTVTSAQKNPTAFYLCASRRGRAVVYNEQFFGPGTRLTVL.

This chain links TRBV18 with TRBJ1-1, with D unclear. Trimming took 3 bases from V and 3 from J, leaving 11 bases between them. Per the germline V gene, CDR1 is KGHSH and CDR2 is LQKENI. CDR3 length equals 14 residues. The CDR3: CASSPTREHTEAFF. As DNA, the CDR3 is TGTGCCAGCTCACCCACCCGGGAGCACACTGAAGCTTTCTTT.

The rearrangement links TRBV5-1 to TRBJ2-2; TRBD1 is a possible D gene (6 bases). Trimming shortened V by 0 bases and J by 0 bases, and 9 bases separated the two germline ends. The CDR3 has 16 amino acids. Germline values: CDR1 SGHRS, CDR2 YFSETQ. CDR3 coding DNA: TGCGCCAGCAGCTTGGCCGGGACAACGAACACCGGGGAGCTGTTTTTT. It yields the protein CASSLAGTTNTGELFF.

This clone has just one count. This chain joins TRBV19 and TRBJ1-1; D possibly corresponds to TRBD1 (5 bases). Trimming cost V 9 bases and J 4 bases, with 18 bases left between them. CDR1 is LNHDA, CDR2 SQIVND, per germline (reference sequence). The CDR3 has 14 residues. CDR3 in DNA: TGTGCCAGCTCCGCCCCAGGGCGGCGCACTGAAGCTTTCTTT. Encoded protein: CASSAPGRRTEAFF.

The chain's CDR3 is CASSPAGYGYTF. The CDR3 DNA sequence: TGTGCCAGCAGCCCGGCAGGGTATGGCTACACCTTC. This chain uses TRBV7-2 with TRBJ1-2; D is possibly TRBD1 (5 bases). CDR1 is SGHTA, CDR2 FQGNSA, per germline. The V end was cut by 5 bases, the J end by 5 bases, with 9 bases between. There are 12 residues in the CDR3.